The 20 T cell receptor beta chains below come from one sample, sequenced in a study of blood T cell repertoires in COVID-19. Profiled with immunoSEQ multiplex PCR; TCRdb holds only in-frame clones, not every one. Here the sample spans approximately 470,000 clones, roughly 90% being singletons. The sample comprised PBMCs or T cells enriched from blood (not recorded which). Receptors originate from a young woman who had recovered from COVID-19.

This clone is a singleton in its sample. This rearrangement joins TRBV24-1 to TRBJ2-5, with D unclear. CDR1 and CDR2 (germline): KGHDR, SFDVKD. This CDR3 comprises 13 residues. Deletions cut 5 bases from V and 5 bases from J, with 11 bases between. The CDR3 bases are TGTGCCACCAGTGGAGGTGCAATGGAGACCCAGTACTTC. The encoded protein is CATSGGAMETQYF.

The V call is TRBV19, the J call TRBJ2-1; the match to TRBD1 covers 8 bases. The CDR3 runs 12 residues. The V and J ends lost 9 bases and 6 bases, in that order; junction bases with no gene match: 4. The germline gives CDR1 LNHDA, CDR2 SQIVND (reference sequence). For the CDR3, the DNA is TGTGCCAGCGGACAGGGCCCCAATGAGCAGTTCTTC. This encodes CASGQGPNEQFF.

The rearrangement joins TRBV6-5 to TRBJ1-2, with D maybe TRBD1 (5 bases). CDR1 MNHEY and CDR2 SVGAGI come from the germline V gene. The CDR3 extends over 14 amino acids. Trimming left V 8 bases short and J 2 bases short, with 15 bases between. The CDR3 coding sequence is TGTGCCAGCCGGGGGACGGGTCTGAACTATGGCTACACCTTC. It yields the protein CASRGTGLNYGYTF.

Regarding this clone: The same CDR3 also results from other DNA sequences found in this sample. The rearrangement links TRBV15 to TRBJ2-7, with D maybe TRBD1 (5 bases). The CDR3 contains 12 residues. V lost 0 bases and J lost 6, with 6 bases in between. The germline V gene has CDR1 LNHNV and CDR2 YYDKDF (reference sequence). This CDR3 is CATSRDRGEQYF. CDR3 bases: TGTGCCACCAGCAGAGATAGGGGCGAGCAGTACTTC.

The chain carries TRBV10-2 and TRBJ1-4, with 8 bases that match TRBD1. CDR3 length: 17 amino acids. V was clipped by 6 bases and J by 2 bases; unmatched bases: 11. Germline loops: CDR1 WSHSY, CDR2 SAAADI. DNA of the CDR3: TGCGCCAGCAGCCGGACAGGGTTATTGTCGACTAATGAAAAACTGTTTTTT. Encoded protein: CASSRTGLLSTNEKLFF.

The CDR3 coding sequence is TGTGCCAGCAGTGCTGAGGGTAGGGCTTTCTTT. Protein: CASSAEGRAFF. The genes are TRBV28 and TRBJ1-1; D remains unclear. Germline CDR1 and CDR2: MDHEN and SYDVKM. Trimming stripped 5 bases from V and 11 bases from J, with 12 bases between. The CDR3 contains 11 residues.

The chain joins TRBV19 to TRBJ1-1; 8 nucleotides align to TRBD1. This CDR3 spans 11 amino acids. CDR1 is LNHDA and CDR2 is SQIVND in the germline V gene (reference sequence). Trimming at V came to 9 bases and at J to 5 bases, leaving 2 bases not matched to a gene. CDR3 DNA sequence: TGTGCCAGCCACAGGGGGACTGAAGCTTTCTTT. Protein sequence: CASHRGTEAFF.

The chain uses TRBV7-9 and TRBJ1-3; tentative D call: TRBD1 (5 bases). The CDR3 extends over 14 amino acids. V was cut by 1 base and J by 4 bases, with 8 bases left in between. Germline loops: CDR1 SEHNR, CDR2 FQNEAQ (reference sequence). The chain's CDR3 is CASSLEGPGNTIYF. The CDR3, as DNA: TGTGCCAGCAGCTTAGAGGGGCCGGGAAACACCATATATTTT.

With regard to this clone: This sample also contains other DNA sequences that code for the same CDR3. The gene calls are TRBV2 and TRBJ1-1, with no clear D. Germline CDR1 and CDR2: SNHLY and FYNNEI. V was trimmed by 8 bases and J by 5 bases, leaving 6 bases between them. The CDR3 totals 10 residues. CDR3 in DNA: TGTGCCAGCCGCCGGACTGAAGCTTTCTTT. Amino acids: CASRRTEAFF.

This clone was detected once. The V and J genes are TRBV25-1 and TRBJ1-1, with 12 positions matching TRBD1. The length of the CDR3 is 15 residues. V dropped 6 bases and J dropped 1; count of bases not matched to a gene: 3. Germline assignment: CDR1 MGHDK and CDR2 SYGVNS. CDR3 DNA: TGTGCCAGCAGGGGACAGGGGGCGGGGAACACTGAAGCTTTCTTT. This codes for CASRGQGAGNTEAFF.

The V and J genes are TRBV27 and TRBJ2-2; TRBD1 matches at 7 bases. The germline V gene has CDR1 MNHEY and CDR2 SMNVEV (reference sequence). The CDR3 has 16 amino acids. V dropped 0 bases and J dropped 3; count of bases not matched to a gene: 4. The CDR3 nucleotides are TGTGCCAGCAGTTTATCACAGGGGTCGGACACCGGGGAGCTGTTTTTT. Encoded protein: CASSLSQGSDTGELFF.

The chain is built from TRBV5-1 and TRBJ1-2, with D hard to call. This CDR3 region has 13 residues. Germline CDR1 is SGHRS and CDR2 is YFSETQ. The V end was cut by 4 bases, the J end by 2 bases, with 9 bases between. CDR3 sequence reads: CASSSGVNYGYTF. DNA of the CDR3: TGCGCCAGCAGCAGCGGGGTGAACTATGGCTACACCTTC.

This clone turned up a few times. The chain joins TRBV24-1 to TRBJ1-2, with a tentative D call TRBD1 (5 bases). V dropped 1 base and J dropped 0 bases, with 17 bases sitting between them. Germline V gene lookup returns CDR1 KGHDR and CDR2 SFDVKD. The CDR3 sequence is 18 residues long. CDR3 nucleotide sequence: TGTGCCACCAGTGATTTAAGCCCCCAGACAGCAACTAACTATGGCTACACCTTC. The encoded protein is CATSDLSPQTATNYGYTF.

The rearrangement links TRBV5-6 to TRBJ2-5, with 8 positions matching TRBD2. V was pared by 4 bases and J by 3 bases, with 5 bases of the junction left unmatched. From germline, CDR1 is SGHDT and CDR2 YYEEEE. The CDR3 length is 14 residues. The CDR3 here is CASSKSLAEETQYF. CDR3 in DNA: TGTGCCAGCAGCAAGTCACTAGCGGAAGAGACCCAGTACTTC.

The chain employs TRBV5-6 and TRBJ1-1, with 10 bases fitting TRBD1. This CDR3 has 13 residues. J was trimmed by 14 bases and V by 1 base; bases with no gene match: 8. Germline V lookup: CDR1 SGHDT, CDR2 YYEEEE. CDR3 protein: CASSLWAGTGAFF. CDR3 DNA sequence: TGTGCCAGCAGCTTGTGGGCCGGGACAGGGGCCTTCTTT. The whole variable domain, filled in from reference TRBV5-6 and TRBJ1-1, reads DAGVTQSPTHLIKTRGQQVTLRCSPKSGHDTVSWYQQALGQGPQFIFQYYEEEERQRGNFPDRFSGHQFPNYSSELNVNALLLGDSALYLCASSLWAGTGAFFGQGTRLTVV.

The V call is TRBV5-1, the J call TRBJ2-7; 9 nucleotides match TRBD1. Per the germline V gene, CDR1 is SGHRS and CDR2 is YFSETQ. After removal of 2 bases from V and 3 bases from J, the junction contained 18 bases not matched to a gene. The CDR3 extends over 19 amino acids. CDR3 sequence: CASSFRPRDRVPQSYEQYF. CDR3 nucleotides: TGCGCCAGCAGCTTCCGTCCCCGGGACAGGGTCCCCCAGAGCTACGAGCAGTACTTC. The complete variable domain, with remaining parts taken from reference TRBV5-1 and TRBJ2-7, reads KAGVTQTPRYLIKTRGQQVTLSCSPISGHRSVSWYQQTPGQGLQFLFEYFSETQRNKGNFPGRFSGRQFSNSRSEMNVSTLELGDSALYLCASSFRPRDRVPQSYEQYFGPGTRLTVT.

The genes are TRBV18 and TRBJ2-7, with D perhaps TRBD1 (5 bases). Germline CDR1 and CDR2: KGHSH and LQKENI. The CDR3 contains 13 residues. The V and J ends lost 2 bases and 6 bases respectively, with 11 bases between them. The CDR3, as DNA: TGTGCCAGCTCACCAGCAGGGTTGGTCGAGCAGTACTTC. Amino acid sequence: CASSPAGLVEQYF.

This clone was observed once. The rearrangement joins TRBV7-9 to TRBJ2-7; tentative D call: TRBD1 (6 bases). The CDR3 totals 13 residues. Germline V gene lookup returns CDR1 SEHNR and CDR2 FQNEAQ (reference sequence). The ends were cut back, 5 bases at V and 6 bases at J, with 14 bases in the middle. The chain's CDR3 is CASSRDLGGEQYF. The CDR3 bases are TGTGCCAGCAGCCGCGACCTAGGGGGCGAGCAGTACTTC.

The chain is built from TRBV18 and TRBJ1-2; D call uncertain. Per the germline V gene, CDR1 is KGHSH and CDR2 is LQKENI. CDR3 length equals 13 residues. V lost 6 bases, J lost 4 bases, and 12 bases lay in between. CDR3 DNA sequence: TGTGCCAGCTCGGAGGGAACTATCTATGGCTACACCTTC. This translates into CASSEGTIYGYTF.

This clone was detected only a few times. The chain employs TRBV3-1 (or the pseudogene TRBV3-2) and TRBJ2-3; D call uncertain. In germline, CDR1 is LGHDT, CDR2 YNNKEL (reference sequence). V dropped 0 bases and J dropped 4 bases, with 17 bases sitting between them. The CDR3 spans 17 residues. The CDR3 nucleotides read TGTGCCAGCAGCCAAGAGTCTCCAGATTTCCAGGCAGATACGCAGTATTTT. Its protein is CASSQESPDFQADTQYF.